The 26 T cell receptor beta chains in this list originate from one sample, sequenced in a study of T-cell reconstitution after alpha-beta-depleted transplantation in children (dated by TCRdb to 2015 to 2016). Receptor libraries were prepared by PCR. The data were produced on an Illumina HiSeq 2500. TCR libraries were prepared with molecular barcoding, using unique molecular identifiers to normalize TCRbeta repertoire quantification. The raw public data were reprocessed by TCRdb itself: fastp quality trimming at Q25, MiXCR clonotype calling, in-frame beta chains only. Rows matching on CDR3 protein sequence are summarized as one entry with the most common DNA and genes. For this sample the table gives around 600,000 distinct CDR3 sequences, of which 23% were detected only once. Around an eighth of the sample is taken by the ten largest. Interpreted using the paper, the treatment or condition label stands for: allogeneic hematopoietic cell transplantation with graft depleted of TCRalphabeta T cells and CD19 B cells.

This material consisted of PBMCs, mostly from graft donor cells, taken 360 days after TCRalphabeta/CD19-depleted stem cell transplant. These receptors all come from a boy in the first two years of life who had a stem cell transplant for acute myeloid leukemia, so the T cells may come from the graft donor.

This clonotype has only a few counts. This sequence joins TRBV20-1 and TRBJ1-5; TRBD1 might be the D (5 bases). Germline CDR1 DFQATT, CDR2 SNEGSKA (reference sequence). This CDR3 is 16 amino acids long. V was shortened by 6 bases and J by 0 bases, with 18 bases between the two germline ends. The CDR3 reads CSARTTADYSNQPQHF. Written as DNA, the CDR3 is TGCAGTGCCCGCACGACAGCTGACTATAGCAATCAGCCCCAGCATTTT.

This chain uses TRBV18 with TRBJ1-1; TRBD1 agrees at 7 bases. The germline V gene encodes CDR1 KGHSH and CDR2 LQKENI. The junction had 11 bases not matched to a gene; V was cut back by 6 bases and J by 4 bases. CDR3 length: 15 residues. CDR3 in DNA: TGTGCCAGCTCGCCCTGGGCGGGGGACAGCACTGAAGCTTTCTTT. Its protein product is CASSPWAGDSTEAFF.

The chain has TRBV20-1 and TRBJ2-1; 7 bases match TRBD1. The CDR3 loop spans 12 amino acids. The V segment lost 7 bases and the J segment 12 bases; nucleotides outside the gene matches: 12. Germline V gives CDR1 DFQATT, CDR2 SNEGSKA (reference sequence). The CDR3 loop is CSGFTSGQMQFF. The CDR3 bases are TGCAGTGGTTTTACTTCGGGACAGATGCAGTTCTTC.

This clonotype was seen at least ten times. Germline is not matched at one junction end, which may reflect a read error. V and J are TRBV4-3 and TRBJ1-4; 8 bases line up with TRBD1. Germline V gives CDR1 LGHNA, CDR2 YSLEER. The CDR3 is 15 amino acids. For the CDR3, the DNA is TGCGCCAGCAGACAAGATGGGACAGGAGGTGAAAAACTGTTTTTT. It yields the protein CASRQDGTGGEKLFF.

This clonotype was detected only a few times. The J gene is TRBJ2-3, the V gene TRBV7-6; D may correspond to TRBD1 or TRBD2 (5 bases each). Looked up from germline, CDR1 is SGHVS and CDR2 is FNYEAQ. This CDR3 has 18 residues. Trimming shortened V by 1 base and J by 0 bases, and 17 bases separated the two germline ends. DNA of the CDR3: TGTGCCAGCAGCTTAGGGGGCTCGGGGAAGATTAGCACAGATACGCAGTATTTT. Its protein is CASSLGGSGKISTDTQYF.

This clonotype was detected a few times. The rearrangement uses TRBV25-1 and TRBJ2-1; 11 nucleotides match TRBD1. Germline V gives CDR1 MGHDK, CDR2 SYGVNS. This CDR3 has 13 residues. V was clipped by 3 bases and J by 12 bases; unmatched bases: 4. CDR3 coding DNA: TGTGCCAGCAGTGAGGGACAGGGGGTGCGGCAGTTCTTC. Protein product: CASSEGQGVRQFF.

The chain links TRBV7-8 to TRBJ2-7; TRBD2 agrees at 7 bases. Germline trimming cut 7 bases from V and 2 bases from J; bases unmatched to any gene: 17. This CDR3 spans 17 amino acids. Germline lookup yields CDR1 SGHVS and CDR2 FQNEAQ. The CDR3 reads CASIQMGLAVVPYEQYF. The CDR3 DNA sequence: TGTGCCAGCATCCAGATGGGGCTAGCGGTGGTACCCTACGAGCAGTACTTC.

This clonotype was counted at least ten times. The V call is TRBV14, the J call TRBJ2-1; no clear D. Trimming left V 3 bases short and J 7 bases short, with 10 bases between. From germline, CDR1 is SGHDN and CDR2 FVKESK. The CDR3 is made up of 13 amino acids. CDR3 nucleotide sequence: TGTGCCAGCAGCCAGGACCTGGGGAATGAGCAGTTCTTC. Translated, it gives CASSQDLGNEQFF. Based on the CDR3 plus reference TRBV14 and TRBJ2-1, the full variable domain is EAGVTQFPSHSVIEKGQTVTLRCDPISGHDNLYWYRRVMGKEIKFLLHFVKESKQDESGMPNNRFLAERTGGTYSTLKVQPAELEDSGVYFCASSQDLGNEQFFGPGTRLTVL.

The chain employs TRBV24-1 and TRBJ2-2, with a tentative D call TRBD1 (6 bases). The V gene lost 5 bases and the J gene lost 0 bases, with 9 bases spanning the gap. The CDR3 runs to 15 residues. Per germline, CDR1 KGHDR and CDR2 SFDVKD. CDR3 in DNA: TGTGCCACCAGTGGACAGGAACCGAACACCGGGGAGCTGTTTTTT. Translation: CATSGQEPNTGELFF.

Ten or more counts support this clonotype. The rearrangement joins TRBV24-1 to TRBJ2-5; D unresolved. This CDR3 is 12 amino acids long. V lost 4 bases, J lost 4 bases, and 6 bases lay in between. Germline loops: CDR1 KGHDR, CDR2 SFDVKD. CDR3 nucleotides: TGTGCCACCAGTGACCCGGGAGAGACCCAGTACTTC. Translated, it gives CATSDPGETQYF.

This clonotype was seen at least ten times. In DNA form, the CDR3 reads TGTGCCAGCAGTGAGGGGACAGGGGGTGAGCAGTACTTC. This translates into CASSEGTGGEQYF. V and J are TRBV2 and TRBJ2-7, with 11 bases matching TRBD1. Unmatched junction bases numbered 2, after V lost 3 bases and J lost 7 bases. In germline, CDR1 is SNHLY, CDR2 FYNNEI. CDR3 length: 13 amino acids.

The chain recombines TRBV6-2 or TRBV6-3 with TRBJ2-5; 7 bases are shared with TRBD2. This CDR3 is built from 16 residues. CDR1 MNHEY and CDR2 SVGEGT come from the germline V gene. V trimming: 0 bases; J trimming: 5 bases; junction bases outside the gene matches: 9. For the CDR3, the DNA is TGTGCCAGCAGTTACTCAGGTGTAAGCGGGGCCGAGACCCAGTACTTC. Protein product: CASSYSGVSGAETQYF.

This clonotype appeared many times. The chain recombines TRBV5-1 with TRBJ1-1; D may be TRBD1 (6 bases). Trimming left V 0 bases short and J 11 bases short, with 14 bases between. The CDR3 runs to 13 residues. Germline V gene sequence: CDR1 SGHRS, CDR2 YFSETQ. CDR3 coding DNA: TGCGCCAGCAGCTTGGTGGGGGCCCTTGGGGCTTTCTTT. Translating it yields CASSLVGALGAFF.

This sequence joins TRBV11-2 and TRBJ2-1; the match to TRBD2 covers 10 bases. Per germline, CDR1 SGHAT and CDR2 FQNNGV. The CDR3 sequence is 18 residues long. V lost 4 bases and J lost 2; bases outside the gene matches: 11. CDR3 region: CASSSPSLAGATYNEQFF. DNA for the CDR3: TGTGCCAGCAGCTCGCCGTCCCTAGCGGGGGCAACCTACAATGAGCAGTTCTTC.

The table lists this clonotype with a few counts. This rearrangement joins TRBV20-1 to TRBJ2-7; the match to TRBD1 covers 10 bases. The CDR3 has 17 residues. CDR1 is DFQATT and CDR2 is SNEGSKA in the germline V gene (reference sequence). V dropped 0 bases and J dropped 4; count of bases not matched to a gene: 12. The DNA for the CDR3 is TGCAGTGCTAGAGATAAACTACGGACAGGGGGTGGGTACGAGCAGTACTTC. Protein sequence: CSARDKLRTGGGYEQYF.

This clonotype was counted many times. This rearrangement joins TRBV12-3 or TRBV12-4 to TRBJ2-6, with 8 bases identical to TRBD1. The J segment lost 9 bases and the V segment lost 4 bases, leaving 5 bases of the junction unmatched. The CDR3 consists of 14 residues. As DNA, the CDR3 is TGTGCCAGCAGTTCGGACAGGGTGGTCAACGTCCTGACTTTC. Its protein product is CASSSDRVVNVLTF.

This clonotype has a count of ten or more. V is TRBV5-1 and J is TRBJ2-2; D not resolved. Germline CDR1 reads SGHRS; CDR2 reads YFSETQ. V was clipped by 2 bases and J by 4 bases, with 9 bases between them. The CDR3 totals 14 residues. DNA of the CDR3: TGCGCCAGCAGCTTCCTCCCGGCCACCGGGGAGCTGTTTTTT. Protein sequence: CASSFLPATGELFF.

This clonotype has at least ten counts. This CDR3 reads CASSLKTSEFRTYEQYF. In nucleotides, the CDR3 is TGTGCCAGCAGCTTAAAAACTAGCGAATTCCGCACCTACGAGCAGTACTTC. The chain joins TRBV7-2 to TRBJ2-7, with 7 positions matching TRBD2. CDR3 length equals 17 residues. V trimming: 2 bases; J trimming: 2 bases; junction bases outside the gene matches: 12. Germline CDR1 and CDR2: SGHTA and FQGNSA.

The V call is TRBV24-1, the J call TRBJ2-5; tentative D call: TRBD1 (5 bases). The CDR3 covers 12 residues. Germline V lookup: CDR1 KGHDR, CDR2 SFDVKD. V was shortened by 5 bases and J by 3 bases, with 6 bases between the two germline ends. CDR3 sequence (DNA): TGTGCCACCAGTGTAGGGGAAGAGACCCAGTACTTC. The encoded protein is CATSVGEETQYF.

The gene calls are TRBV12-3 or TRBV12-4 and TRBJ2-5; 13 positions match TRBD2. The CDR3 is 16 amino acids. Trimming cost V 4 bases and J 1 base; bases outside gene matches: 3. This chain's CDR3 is CASSSTSGGPQETQYF. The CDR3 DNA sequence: TGTGCCAGCAGTTCGACTAGCGGGGGGCCCCAAGAGACCCAGTACTTC.

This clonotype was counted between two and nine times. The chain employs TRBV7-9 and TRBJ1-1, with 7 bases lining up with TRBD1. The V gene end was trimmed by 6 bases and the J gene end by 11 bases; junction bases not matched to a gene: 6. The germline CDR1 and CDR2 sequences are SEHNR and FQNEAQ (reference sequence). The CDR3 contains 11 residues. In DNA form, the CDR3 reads TGTGCCAGCAGTCGAGGGGGCACGGCTTTCTTT. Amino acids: CASSRGGTAFF.

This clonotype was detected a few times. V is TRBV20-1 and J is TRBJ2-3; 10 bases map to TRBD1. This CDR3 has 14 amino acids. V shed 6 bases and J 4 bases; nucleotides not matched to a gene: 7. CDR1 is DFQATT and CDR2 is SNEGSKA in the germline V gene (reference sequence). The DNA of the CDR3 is TGCAGTGCACCCGACAGGGGGCGCGCAGATACGCAGTATTTT. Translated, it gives CSAPDRGRADTQYF.

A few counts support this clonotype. In nucleotides, the CDR3 is TGCAGTGCCAGGACAGCCAATCAGCCCCAGCATTTT. The encoded protein is CSARTANQPQHF. This chain joins TRBV20-1 and TRBJ1-5, with a possible D match to TRBD1 (6 bases). The germline gives CDR1 DFQATT, CDR2 SNEGSKA (reference sequence). The CDR3 runs 12 residues. V dropped 6 bases and J dropped 3 bases, with 9 bases sitting between them.

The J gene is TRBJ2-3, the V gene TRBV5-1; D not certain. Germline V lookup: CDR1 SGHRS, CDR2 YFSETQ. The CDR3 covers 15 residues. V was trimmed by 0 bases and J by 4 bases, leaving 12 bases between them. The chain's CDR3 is CASSLDFGPADTQYF. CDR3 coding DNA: TGCGCCAGCAGCTTGGATTTCGGGCCGGCAGATACGCAGTATTTT.

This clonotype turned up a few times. DNA for the CDR3: TGCAGCGTTGCAGGGGGACCGGATGAAAAACTGTTTTTT. Translation: CSVAGGPDEKLFF. This rearrangement joins TRBV29-1 to TRBJ1-4; 7 bases align to TRBD1. This CDR3 has 13 residues. Looked up from germline, CDR1 is SQVTM and CDR2 is ANQGSEA. With 4 bases clipped from V and 6 bases from J, the junction kept 5 bases outside the gene matches.

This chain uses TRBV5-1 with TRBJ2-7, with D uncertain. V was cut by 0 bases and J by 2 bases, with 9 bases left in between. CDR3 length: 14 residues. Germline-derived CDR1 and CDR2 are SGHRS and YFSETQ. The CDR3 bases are TGCGCCAGCAGCTTGGAACCCTCTACCTACGAGCAGTACGTC. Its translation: CASSLEPSTYEQYV.